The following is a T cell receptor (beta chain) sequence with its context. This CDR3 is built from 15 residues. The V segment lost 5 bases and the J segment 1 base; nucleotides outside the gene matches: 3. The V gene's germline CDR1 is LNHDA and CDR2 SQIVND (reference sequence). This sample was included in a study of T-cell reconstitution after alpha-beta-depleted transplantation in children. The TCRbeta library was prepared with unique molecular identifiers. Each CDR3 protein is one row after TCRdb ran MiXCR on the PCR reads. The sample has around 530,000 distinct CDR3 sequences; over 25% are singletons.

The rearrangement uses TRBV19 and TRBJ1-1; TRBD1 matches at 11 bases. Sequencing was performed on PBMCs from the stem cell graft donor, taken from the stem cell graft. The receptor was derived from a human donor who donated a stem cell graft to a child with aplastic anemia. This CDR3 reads CASSVGTGGNTEAFF. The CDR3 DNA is TGTGCCAGTAGTGTCGGGACAGGGGGGAACACTGAAGCTTTCTTT.